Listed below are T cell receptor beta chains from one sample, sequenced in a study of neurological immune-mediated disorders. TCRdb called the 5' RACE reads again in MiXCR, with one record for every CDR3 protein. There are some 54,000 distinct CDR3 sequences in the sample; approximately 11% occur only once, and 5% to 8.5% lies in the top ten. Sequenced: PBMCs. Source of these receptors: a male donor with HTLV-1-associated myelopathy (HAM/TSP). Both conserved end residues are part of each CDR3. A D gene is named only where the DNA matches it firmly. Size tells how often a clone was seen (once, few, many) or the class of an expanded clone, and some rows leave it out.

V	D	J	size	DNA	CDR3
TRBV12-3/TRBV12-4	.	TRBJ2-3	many	TGTGCCAGCAGCTCGGATGAAGATACGCAGTATTTT	CASSSDEDTQYF
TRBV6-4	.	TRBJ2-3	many	TGTGCCAGCAGTGACCTCACAGATACGCAGTATTTT	CASSDLTDTQYF
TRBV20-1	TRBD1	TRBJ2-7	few	TGCAGCGCACAATTGACAGGGATCATGGAGCAGTACTTC	CSAQLTGIMEQYF
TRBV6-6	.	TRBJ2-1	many	TGTGCCAGCAGTTACTCAAGGGATCGGGAGCAGTTCTTC	CASSYSRDREQFF
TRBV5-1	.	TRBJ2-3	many	TGCGCCAGCAGCTTGGATGTGGACACAGATACGCAGTATTTT	CASSLDVDTDTQYF
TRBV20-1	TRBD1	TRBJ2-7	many	TGCAGTGCTAGGGCTGGACAGGCCCCCTTACGGCAGTACTTC	CSARAGQAPLRQYF
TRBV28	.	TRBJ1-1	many	TGTGCCAGTCGCAAGCAGGGCCCTAGGAACACTGAAGCTTTCTTT	CASRKQGPRNTEAFF
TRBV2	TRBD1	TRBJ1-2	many	TGTGCCAGCAGTTGGACAGGGGGATCGGGGGGCTACACCTTC	CASSWTGGSGGYTF
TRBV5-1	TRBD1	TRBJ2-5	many	TGCGCCAGCAGGACAGGGAGAAAGGAGACCCAGTACTTC	CASRTGRKETQYF
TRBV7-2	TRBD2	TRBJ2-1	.	TGTGCCAGCAGCTTAGGGGGCGGGGGGCTTACCTATGAGCAGTTCTTC	CASSLGGGGLTYEQFF
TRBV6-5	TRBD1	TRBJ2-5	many	TGTGCCAGCAGTCTATTCGGGACAGGGGAGACCCAGTACTTC	CASSLFGTGETQYF
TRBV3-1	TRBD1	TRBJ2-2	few	TGTGCCAGCAGCTTACCTAGACAGGGGGCCGGGGAGCTGTTTTTT	CASSLPRQGAGELFF
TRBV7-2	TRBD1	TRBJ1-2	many	TGTGCCAGCAGCCTGGGACAGTCGGATGGCTACACCTTC	CASSLGQSDGYTF
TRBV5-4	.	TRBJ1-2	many	TGTGCCAGCAGCCCCCGGGCAGGGGTCTATGGCTACACCTTC	CASSPRAGVYGYTF
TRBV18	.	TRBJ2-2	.	TGTGCCAGCTCACCGCTCGGCGCGAACACCGGGGAGCTGTTTTTT	CASSPLGANTGELFF
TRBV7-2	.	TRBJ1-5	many	TGTGCCAGCAGCTTACCAGGGTATAATCAGCCCCAGCATTTT	CASSLPGYNQPQHF
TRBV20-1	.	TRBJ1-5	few	TGCAGTGCTAGAGTAGGAGGTAATCAGCCCCAGCATTTT	CSARVGGNQPQHF
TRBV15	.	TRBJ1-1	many	TGTGCCACCAGCAGAGGGGTACAGGCGAACACTGAAGCTTTCTTT	CATSRGVQANTEAFF
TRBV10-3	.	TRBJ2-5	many	TGTGCCATCAGTGCCGAACAGGGGAGGGAATCGGAGACCCAGTACTTC	CAISAEQGRESETQYF